There are a few counts of the clone carrying this T cell receptor beta chain. This entry is derived from a study of early T cells in non-severe SARS-CoV-2 infection. TCRdb passed the 5' RACE reads through MiXCR, listing each CDR3 protein once. The sample has fewer than 85,000 distinct CDR3 sequences, around 17% seen once. Germline V CDR1 and CDR2: LNHDA, SQIVND (reference sequence). The ends lost 5 bases at V and 6 bases at J; junction bases unmatched: 7. This CDR3 region has 15 residues. The sample comprised whole blood. The rearrangement joins TRBV19 to TRBJ2-1; TRBD2 aligns across 10 bases. The TCR was taken from an adult who was a healthcare worker with PCR-confirmed SARS-CoV-2 infection or an uninfected control (not recorded which). CDR3 bases: TGTGCCAGTAGTCTTCAGCGGGGGGGCCCCAATGAGCAGTTCTTC. This codes for CASSLQRGGPNEQFF.